The 21 T cell receptor beta chains given below trace back to one sample, sequenced in a study of T cells expressing NK-cell markers. Reprocessing the 5' RACE reads, TCRdb reports a single entry for every CDR3 protein and omits DNA. This listing includes fewer than 300,000 distinct CDR3 sequences. The sequencing sample was made of blood T cells: a sorted CD56 or NKG2C T cell subset, CD4+ or CD8+ T cells, or bulk PBMC T cells (not recorded which). The receptor set was obtained from a woman aged 18 to 75 in good health.

The rearrangement joins TRBV4-3 to TRBJ2-4. CDR3 length equals 16 residues. Germline assignment: CDR1 LGHNA and CDR2 YSLEER. CDR3 sequence reads: CASSQDIRNTRNIQYF.

V usage is TRBV20-1 and J usage is TRBJ2-2; TCRdb designates TRBD2, a call that cannot be tested without DNA. This CDR3 is built from 14 residues. Germline CDR1 is DFQATT and CDR2 is SNEGSKA (reference sequence). The CDR3 reads CSANRAGNTGELFF.

This chain uses TRBV19 with TRBJ2-1; lacking DNA, the TRBD2 call made by TCRdb goes unchecked. The CDR3 extends over 15 amino acids. Germline CDR1 is LNHDA and CDR2 is SQIVND (reference sequence). This CDR3 reads CASSRETSGSNEQFF.

This chain joins TRBV11-2 and TRBJ2-1; without DNA, the TCRdb call of TRBD1 cannot be checked. The CDR3 has 13 amino acids. Germline loops: CDR1 SGHAT, CDR2 FQNNGV. The CDR3 reads CASRYRGVHEQFF. The complete variable domain, with remaining parts taken from reference TRBV11-2 and TRBJ2-1, reads EAGVAQSPRYKIIEKRQSVAFWCNPISGHATLYWYQQILGQGPKLLIQFQNNGVVDDSQLPKDRFSAERLKGVDSTLKIQPAKLEDSAVYLCASRYRGVHEQFFGPGTRLTVL.

This rearrangement joins TRBV20-1 to TRBJ2-2; TCRdb's D gene call, TRBD1, goes unchecked for lack of DNA. CDR3 length: 15 amino acids. CDR1 DFQATT and CDR2 SNEGSKA come from the germline V gene (reference sequence). CDR3 loop: CSARRALQGTGELFF.

This chain connects TRBV12-3 or TRBV12-4 to TRBJ2-1; TCRdb picks TRBD1, but there is no DNA to check that call. The CDR3 sequence is 14 residues long. The CDR3 spells CASSPGQGGNEQFF.

The rearrangement links TRBV11-2 to TRBJ2-1. This CDR3 contains 16 residues. CDR1 SGHAT and CDR2 FQNNGV come from the germline V gene. The CDR3 is CASSLSFRTSGNEQFF.

This sequence joins TRBV12-5 and TRBJ1-4; TCRdb designates TRBD1, a call that cannot be tested without DNA. The CDR3 totals 17 residues. The germline V gene has CDR1 LGHNT and CDR2 FRNRAP. This CDR3 is CASGSPQPGQVNEKLFF.

The J gene is TRBJ2-2, the V gene TRBV24-1. Germline V gene sequence: CDR1 KGHDR, CDR2 SFDVKD. CDR3 length: 13 residues. The chain's CDR3 is CATYSENTGELFF.

The V and J genes are TRBV9 and TRBJ2-1; the D call from TCRdb, TRBD2, cannot be confirmed without DNA. The V gene's germline CDR1 is SGDLS and CDR2 YYNGEE. The CDR3 loop spans 15 amino acids. The CDR3 region is CASSPTSGRAHEQFF.

The genes are TRBV10-3 and TRBJ2-5; the D gene TCRdb calls, TRBD1, cannot be checked with no DNA. This CDR3 contains 14 residues. In germline, CDR1 is ENHRY, CDR2 SYGVKD. Here the CDR3 reads CAISGDSEQETQYF.

This rearrangement joins TRBV29-1 to TRBJ2-7; the D call from TCRdb, TRBD1, cannot be confirmed without DNA. The CDR3 is made up of 14 amino acids. Germline lookup yields CDR1 SQVTM and CDR2 ANQGSEA. CDR3 loop: CSVGIKGALYEQYF.

This sequence joins TRBV12-3 or TRBV12-4 and TRBJ1-2. The CDR3 has 13 residues. The CDR3 sequence is CASSLRGYYGYTF.

The chain employs TRBV20-1 and TRBJ1-4; TCRdb names TRBD1, which stays unverified in the absence of DNA. Per the germline V gene, CDR1 is DFQATT and CDR2 is SNEGSKA (reference sequence). The CDR3 totals 13 residues. CDR3 sequence reads: CSATDPGGEKLFF.

The chain combines TRBV6-1 with TRBJ2-5; the D call from TCRdb, TRBD2, cannot be confirmed without DNA. The CDR3 contains 13 residues. Per germline, CDR1 MNHNS and CDR2 SASEGT. The CDR3 sequence: CASRPLVWETQYF.

The rearrangement joins TRBV6-5 to TRBJ2-5; TCRdb returns TRBD1, unconfirmable since there is no DNA. Germline CDR1 and CDR2: MNHEY and SVGAGI. This CDR3 has 15 amino acids. The CDR3 reads CASSYSDSIQETQYF.

This chain links TRBV6-4 with TRBJ2-3. CDR1 is MRHNA and CDR2 is SNTAGT in the germline V gene. There are 13 residues in the CDR3. The CDR3 loop is CASSDSTVDTQYF.

The V gene is TRBV5-1, the J gene TRBJ2-3. The germline V gene has CDR1 SGHRS and CDR2 YFSETQ. The CDR3 covers 16 residues. CDR3 residues: CASSLVGLTSTDTQYF.

The gene calls are TRBV19 and TRBJ2-7. Germline-derived CDR1 and CDR2 are LNHDA and SQIVND (reference sequence). The CDR3 length is 14 residues. The CDR3: CASSNSGSSYEQYF.

V gene TRBV11-1 combines with J gene TRBJ2-7; without DNA, the TCRdb call of TRBD2 cannot be checked. Looked up from germline, CDR1 is SGHAT and CDR2 is FQDESV (reference sequence). The CDR3 runs 18 residues. This CDR3 is CASSSSVRDSLYSYEQYF.

The chain links TRBV6-1 to TRBJ2-2; with no DNA, the TCRdb D assignment of TRBD2 cannot be verified. Germline values: CDR1 MNHNS, CDR2 SASEGT. This CDR3 comprises 17 residues. This CDR3 is CASSPTTSGGGTGELFF.